What follows describes a single T cell receptor beta chain. Antigen: not known. This sample is part of a study of cytomegalovirus exposure and HLA in healthy donors. Whole-study findings and limits: Most likely, a cluster of highly shared sequence variants arose as a sequencing artifact. Most subjects' HLA-A and HLA-B alleles were reportedly predicted from TCR beta sequences.

The PCR ran on 60 Vbeta and 13 Jbeta primers. Method: immunoSEQ multiplex PCR; TCRdb's copy keeps in-frame clones and lacks some. Of about 120,000 clones in the sample, roughly 85% were seen once. Germline values: CDR1 PRHDT, CDR2 FYEKMQ (reference sequence). V dropped 5 bases and J dropped 2 bases, with 10 bases sitting between them. This CDR3 contains 13 residues. The sequence was obtained from a man between 18 and 35 years old in good health and CMV-seropositive. Input material: PBMCs. The gene calls are TRBV13 and TRBJ2-7, with D perhaps TRBD1 (5 bases). The CDR3: CASSQGRAYEQYF. CDR3 DNA sequence: TGTGCCAGCAGCCAGGGTCGGGCCTACGAGCAGTACTTC.